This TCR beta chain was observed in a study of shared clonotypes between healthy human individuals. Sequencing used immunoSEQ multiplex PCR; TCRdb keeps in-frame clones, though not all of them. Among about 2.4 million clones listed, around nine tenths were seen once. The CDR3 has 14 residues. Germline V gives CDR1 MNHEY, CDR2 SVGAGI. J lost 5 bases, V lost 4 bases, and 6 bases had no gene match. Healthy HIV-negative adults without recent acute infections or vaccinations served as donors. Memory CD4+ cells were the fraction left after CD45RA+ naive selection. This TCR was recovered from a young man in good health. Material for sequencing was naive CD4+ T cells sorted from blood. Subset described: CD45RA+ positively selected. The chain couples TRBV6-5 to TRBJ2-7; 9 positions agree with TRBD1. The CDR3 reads CASSSGQGWNEQYF. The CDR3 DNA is TGTGCCAGCAGTTCGGGACAGGGATGGAACGAGCAGTACTTC.